A selection of T cell receptor beta chains follows, all from one sample in a study of blood T cell repertoires in COVID-19. Repertoires were generated with immunoSEQ multiplex PCR, while TCRdb's copy carries only in-frame clones and drops some. The profile shows fewer than 200,000 clones, roughly 85% of them singletons. Sequences were obtained from PBMCs or T cells enriched from blood (not recorded which). Receptors originate from a woman aged 45 to 65 who had recovered from COVID-19. Both conserved end residues are part of each CDR3. The D gene is left open where the match is weak. Clone size is shown for a subset of rows, as once, few, many or a class of expanded clone.

abundance: few
v_gene: TRBV4-1
j_gene: TRBJ2-6
d_gene: TRBD1
CDR3nt: TGCGCCAGCAGCGCATACGACAGGGGGAACGGGGCCAACGTCCTGACTTTC
CDR3aa: CASSAYDRGNGANVLTF

abundance: once
v_gene: TRBV30
j_gene: TRBJ2-1
d_gene: TRBD2
CDR3nt: TGTGCCCAGCTCCGGGGGGCCTACAATGAGCAGTTCTTC
CDR3aa: CAQLRGAYNEQFF

abundance: .
v_gene: TRBV11-2
j_gene: TRBJ2-2
d_gene: .
CDR3nt: TGTGCCAGCAGCCATGGGGCCCTGCACACCGGGGAGCTGTTTTTT
CDR3aa: CASSHGALHTGELFF

abundance: .
v_gene: TRBV30
j_gene: TRBJ2-5
d_gene: .
CDR3nt: TGTGCCTGGGACTCCACAGGGCAAGAGACCCAGTACTTC
CDR3aa: CAWDSTGQETQYF

abundance: .
v_gene: TRBV28
j_gene: TRBJ1-2
d_gene: .
CDR3nt: TGTGCCAGCACCATAAGGGGTGGCTACACCTTC
CDR3aa: CASTIRGGYTF

abundance: .
v_gene: TRBV30
j_gene: TRBJ1-5
d_gene: .
CDR3nt: TGTGCCTGGAGTGTGCGGGACCTACGAGATCAGCCCCAGCATTTT
CDR3aa: CAWSVRDLRDQPQHF

abundance: .
v_gene: TRBV4-3
j_gene: TRBJ1-6
d_gene: .
CDR3nt: TGCGCCAGCAGGGGGGCTGCCCTCGGGGATTCACCCCTCCACTTT
CDR3aa: CASRGAALGDSPLHF

abundance: .
v_gene: TRBV28
j_gene: TRBJ1-6
d_gene: .
CDR3nt: TGTGCCAGCAGCCATCGGGACACGTATAATTCACCCCTCCACTTT
CDR3aa: CASSHRDTYNSPLHF

abundance: once
v_gene: TRBV18
j_gene: TRBJ1-6
d_gene: .
CDR3nt: TGTGCCAGCTCAGACTATAAACAGGGTGCAAATTCACCCCTCCACTTT
CDR3aa: CASSDYKQGANSPLHF

abundance: .
v_gene: TRBV27
j_gene: TRBJ2-6
d_gene: .
CDR3nt: TGTGCCAGCAGTGGACTTTTCCCTGGGGCCAACGTCCTGACTTTC
CDR3aa: CASSGLFPGANVLTF

abundance: .
v_gene: TRBV28
j_gene: TRBJ2-4
d_gene: TRBD1
CDR3nt: TGTGCCAGCAGGCGGACAGGGGCGATCAACATTCAGTACTTC
CDR3aa: CASRRTGAINIQYF

abundance: .
v_gene: TRBV5-1
j_gene: TRBJ2-1
d_gene: .
CDR3nt: TGCGCCAGCAGCCCGGGAACCTCGATCGGTGAGCAGTTCTTC
CDR3aa: CASSPGTSIGEQFF

abundance: .
v_gene: TRBV9
j_gene: TRBJ2-3
d_gene: TRBD2
CDR3nt: TGTGCCAGCAGTGCGGGACTAGCGGGGGGCCCCACAGATACGCAGTATTTT
CDR3aa: CASSAGLAGGPTDTQYF

abundance: .
v_gene: TRBV11-2
j_gene: TRBJ1-2
d_gene: .
CDR3nt: TGTGCCAGCAGCTTAGAAAACCGGTACGATGGCTACACCTTC
CDR3aa: CASSLENRYDGYTF

abundance: .
v_gene: TRBV3-1/TRBV3-2
j_gene: TRBJ1-1
d_gene: .
CDR3nt: TGTGCCAGCAGAGGAGATGGCACTGAAGCTTTCTTT
CDR3aa: CASRGDGTEAFF